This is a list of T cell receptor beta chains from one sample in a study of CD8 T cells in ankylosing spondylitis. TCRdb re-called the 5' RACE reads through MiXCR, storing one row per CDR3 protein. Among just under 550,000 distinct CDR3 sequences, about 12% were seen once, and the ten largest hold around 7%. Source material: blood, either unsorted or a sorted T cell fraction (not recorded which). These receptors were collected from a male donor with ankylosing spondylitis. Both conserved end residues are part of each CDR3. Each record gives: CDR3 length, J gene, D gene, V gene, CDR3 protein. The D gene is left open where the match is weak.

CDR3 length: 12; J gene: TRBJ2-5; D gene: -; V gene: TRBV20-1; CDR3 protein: CSAPGVQETQYF
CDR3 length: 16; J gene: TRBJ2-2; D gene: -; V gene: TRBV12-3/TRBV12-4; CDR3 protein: CASSLTPGLNTGELFF
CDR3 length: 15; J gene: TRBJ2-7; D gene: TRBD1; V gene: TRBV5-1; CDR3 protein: CASSLDGTDYYEQYF
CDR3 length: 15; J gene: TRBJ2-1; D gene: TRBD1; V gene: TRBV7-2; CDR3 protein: CASSFRDRVANEQFF
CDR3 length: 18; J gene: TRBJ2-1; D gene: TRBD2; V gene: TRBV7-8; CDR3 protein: CASSPRGLAGTSYNEQFF
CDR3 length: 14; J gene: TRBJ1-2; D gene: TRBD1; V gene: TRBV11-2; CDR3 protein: CASSLGQGVYGYTF
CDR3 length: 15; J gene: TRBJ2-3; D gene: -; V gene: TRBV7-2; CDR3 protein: CASSSGATSTDTQYF
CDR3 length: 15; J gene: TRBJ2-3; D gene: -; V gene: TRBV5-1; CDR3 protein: CASSLVRSSTDTQYF
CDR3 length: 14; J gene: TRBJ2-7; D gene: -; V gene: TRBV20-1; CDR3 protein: CSARDIGGSYEQYF
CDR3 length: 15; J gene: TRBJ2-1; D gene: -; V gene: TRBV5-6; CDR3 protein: CASSLLSGFYNEQFF
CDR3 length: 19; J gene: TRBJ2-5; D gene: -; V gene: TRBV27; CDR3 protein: CASSLSIWGAGRMGETQYF